This entry is about one T cell receptor (beta chain). Antigen specificity is unknown. Analyses pooled second doses at about 4 or about 12 weeks. The data belong to a study of T cell responses to AZD1222 COVID-19 vaccine. General study results and limits: Vaccine-associated CD4 TCRs spanned spike, dominant at 160-218 and 743-854. Reports say nearly half of spike-specific TCRs go after unmutated variant regions. It was only after the peak T cell response that any repertoires were sampled.

This CDR3 contains 14 residues. CDR1 and CDR2 from the germline V gene are SGHNT and YYREEE (reference sequence). V lost 10 bases and J 2 bases, leaving 19 bases between the germline ends. Profiled with immunoSEQ multiplex PCR; TCRdb holds only in-frame clones, not every one. In the table there are around 65,000 clones, about four fifths of which are singletons. The V call is TRBV5-4, the J call TRBJ2-7; D gene uncertain. The origin of this receptor is an adult who received the AZD1222 COVID-19 vaccine. Here the sequenced sample was peripheral blood, taken 28 days after the second AZD1222 dose. CDR3 sequence (DNA): TGTGCCTCCAATCATATGACTTTACCCTACGAGCAGTACTTC. This translates into CASNHMTLPYEQYF.